This TCR beta chain was captured in a study of shared clonotypes between healthy human individuals. Points from the study as a whole: Incomplete sequencing of sorted subsets was indicated by rarefaction despite large depth.

Naive CD8 isolation took CD45RO-negative cells positively selected for CCR7 and excluded terminally differentiated effector memory CD45RA+ cells. Trimming cost V 6 bases and J 0 bases, with 11 bases left between them. Germline loops: CDR1 MNHEY, CDR2 SMNVEV (reference sequence). The CDR3 is made up of 14 amino acids. Original analysis: From ImmunoSEQ came sequences covering only the junction and carrying no quality scores, so filtering differed. Repertoires were generated with immunoSEQ multiplex PCR, while TCRdb's copy carries only in-frame clones and drops some. V and J calls and clone size follow that table, whereas D and trimming were derived from the DNA. This table has some 2 million clones, roughly 95% appearing once. As to this clone: As yet, its antigen is unknown.

The sequence came from a man younger than 30 in good health. The sample comprised naive CD8+ T cells sorted from blood. The rearrangement links TRBV27 to TRBJ1-1, with D hard to call. CDR3 in amino acids: CASSTASVNTEAFF. The DNA of the CDR3 is TGTGCCAGCAGCACGGCCTCGGTGAACACTGAAGCTTTCTTT.